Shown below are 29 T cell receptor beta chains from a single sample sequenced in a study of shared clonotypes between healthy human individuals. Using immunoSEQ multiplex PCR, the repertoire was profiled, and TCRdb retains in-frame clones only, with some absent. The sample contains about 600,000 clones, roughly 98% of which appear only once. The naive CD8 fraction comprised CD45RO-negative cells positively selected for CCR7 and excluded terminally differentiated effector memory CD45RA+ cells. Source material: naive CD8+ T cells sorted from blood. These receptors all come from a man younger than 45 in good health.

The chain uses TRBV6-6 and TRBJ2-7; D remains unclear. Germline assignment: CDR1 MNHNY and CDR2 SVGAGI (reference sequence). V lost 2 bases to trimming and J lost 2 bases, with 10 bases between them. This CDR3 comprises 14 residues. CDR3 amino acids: CASSYGARTYEQYF. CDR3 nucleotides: TGTGCCAGCAGTTACGGTGCGAGAACCTACGAGCAGTACTTC.

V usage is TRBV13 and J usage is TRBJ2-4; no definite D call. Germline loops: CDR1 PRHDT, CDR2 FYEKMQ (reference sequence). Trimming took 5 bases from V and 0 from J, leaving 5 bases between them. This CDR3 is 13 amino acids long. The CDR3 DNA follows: TGTGCCAGCAGCCCCAGAGCCAAAAACATTCAGTACTTC. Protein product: CASSPRAKNIQYF.

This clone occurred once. The DNA for the CDR3 is TGTGCCACCCGGGGACAGGGGGCGTTCGATGAAAAACTGTTTTTT. Translation gives CATRGQGAFDEKLFF. The chain joins TRBV15 to TRBJ1-4; 12 nucleotides align to TRBD1. Germline loops: CDR1 LNHNV, CDR2 YYDKDF (reference sequence). The V and J ends lost 8 bases and 6 bases, in that order; junction bases with no gene match: 7. There are 15 residues in the CDR3. The variable domain in full, completed from reference TRBV15 and TRBJ1-4, reads DAMVIQNPRYQVTQFGKPVTLSCSQTLNHNVMYWYQQKSSQAPKLLFHYYDKDFNNEADTPDNFQSRRPNTSFCFLDIRSPGLGDTAMYLCATRGQGAFDEKLFFGSGTQLSVL.

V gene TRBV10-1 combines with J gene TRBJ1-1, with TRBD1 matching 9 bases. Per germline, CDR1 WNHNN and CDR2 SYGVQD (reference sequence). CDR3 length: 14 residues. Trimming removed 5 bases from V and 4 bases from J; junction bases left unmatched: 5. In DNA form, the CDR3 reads TGCGCCAGCAGTAGCGACAGGGGGTTCACTGAAGCTTTCTTT. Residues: CASSSDRGFTEAFF.

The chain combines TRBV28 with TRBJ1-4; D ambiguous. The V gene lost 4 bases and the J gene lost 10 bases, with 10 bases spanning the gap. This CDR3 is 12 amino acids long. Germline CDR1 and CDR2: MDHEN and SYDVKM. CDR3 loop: CASSSDKGKLFF. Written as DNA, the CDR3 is TGTGCCAGCAGTTCAGACAAAGGAAAACTGTTTTTT.

The CDR3 protein is CASSPVSSVYEQYF. As DNA, the CDR3 is TGTGCCAGTAGTCCAGTATCGAGTGTTTACGAGCAGTACTTC. The J gene is TRBJ2-7, the V gene TRBV19; D gene ambiguous. The CDR3 spans 14 residues. Trimming shortened V by 5 bases and J by 4 bases, and 15 bases separated the two germline ends. CDR1 LNHDA and CDR2 SQIVND come from the germline V gene (reference sequence).

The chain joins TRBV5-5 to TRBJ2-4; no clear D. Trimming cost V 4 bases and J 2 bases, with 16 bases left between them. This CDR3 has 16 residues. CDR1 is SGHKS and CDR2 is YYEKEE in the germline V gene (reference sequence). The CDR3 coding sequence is TGTGCCAGCAGCCTCCCGTTGATCAGATCCAAAAACATTCAGTACTTC. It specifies CASSLPLIRSKNIQYF. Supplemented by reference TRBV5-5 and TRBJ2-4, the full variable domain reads DAGVTQSPTHLIKTRGQQVTLRCSPISGHKSVSWYQQVLGQGPQFIFQYYEKEERGRGNFPDRFSARQFPNYSSELNVNALLLGDSALYLCASSLPLIRSKNIQYFGAGTRLSVL.

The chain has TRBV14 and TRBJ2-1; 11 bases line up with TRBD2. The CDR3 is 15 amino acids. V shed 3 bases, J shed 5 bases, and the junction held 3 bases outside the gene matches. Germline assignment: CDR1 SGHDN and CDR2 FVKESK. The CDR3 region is CASSHGTSGHNEQFF. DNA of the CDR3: TGTGCCAGCAGCCACGGGACTAGCGGACACAATGAGCAGTTCTTC. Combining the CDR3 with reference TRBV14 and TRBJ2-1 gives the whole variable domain EAGVTQFPSHSVIEKGQTVTLRCDPISGHDNLYWYRRVMGKEIKFLLHFVKESKQDESGMPNNRFLAERTGGTYSTLKVQPAELEDSGVYFCASSHGTSGHNEQFFGPGTRLTVL.

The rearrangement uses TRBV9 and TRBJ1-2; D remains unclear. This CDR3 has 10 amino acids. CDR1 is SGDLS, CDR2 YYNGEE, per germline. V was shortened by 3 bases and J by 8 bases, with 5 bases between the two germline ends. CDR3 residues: CASSGEGYTF. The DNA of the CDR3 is TGTGCCAGCAGCGGCGAGGGCTACACCTTC.

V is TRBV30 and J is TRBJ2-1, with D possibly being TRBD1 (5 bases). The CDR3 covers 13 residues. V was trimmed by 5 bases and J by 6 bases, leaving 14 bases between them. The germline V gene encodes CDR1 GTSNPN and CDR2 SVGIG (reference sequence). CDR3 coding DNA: TGTGCCTGGGGACAATACTCTATCAATGAGCAGTTCTTC. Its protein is CAWGQYSINEQFF.

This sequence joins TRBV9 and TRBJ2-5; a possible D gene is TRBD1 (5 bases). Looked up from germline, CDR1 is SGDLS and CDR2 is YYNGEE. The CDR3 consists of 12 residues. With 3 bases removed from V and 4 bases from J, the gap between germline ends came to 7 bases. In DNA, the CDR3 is TGTGCCAGCAGCGCTCAGGGAGAGACCCAGTACTTC. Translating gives CASSAQGETQYF.

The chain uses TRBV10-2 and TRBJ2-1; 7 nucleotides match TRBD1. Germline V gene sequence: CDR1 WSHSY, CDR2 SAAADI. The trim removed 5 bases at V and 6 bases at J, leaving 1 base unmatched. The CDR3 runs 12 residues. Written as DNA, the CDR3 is TGCGCCAGCAGTTCAGGGGGCAATGAGCAGTTCTTC. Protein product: CASSSGGNEQFF.

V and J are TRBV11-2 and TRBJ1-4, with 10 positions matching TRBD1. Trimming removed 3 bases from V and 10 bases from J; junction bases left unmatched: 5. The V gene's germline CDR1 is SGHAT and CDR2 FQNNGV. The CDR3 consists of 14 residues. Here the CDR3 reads CASSFDRGPVKLFF. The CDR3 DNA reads TGTGCCAGCAGCTTTGACAGGGGGCCGGTAAAACTGTTTTTT.

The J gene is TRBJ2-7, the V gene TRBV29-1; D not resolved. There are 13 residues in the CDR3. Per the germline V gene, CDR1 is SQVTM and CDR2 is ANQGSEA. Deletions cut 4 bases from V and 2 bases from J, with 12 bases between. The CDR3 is CSVAGAFTYEQYF. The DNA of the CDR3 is TGCAGCGTTGCCGGCGCTTTTACCTACGAGCAGTACTTC.

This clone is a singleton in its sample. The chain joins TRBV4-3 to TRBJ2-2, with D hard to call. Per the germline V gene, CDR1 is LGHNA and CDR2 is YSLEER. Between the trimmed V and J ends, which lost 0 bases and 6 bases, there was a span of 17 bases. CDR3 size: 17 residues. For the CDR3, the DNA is TGCGCCAGCAGCCAAGAACCTCTAGAGTTAAGCGCCGGGGAGCTGTTTTTT. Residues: CASSQEPLELSAGELFF.

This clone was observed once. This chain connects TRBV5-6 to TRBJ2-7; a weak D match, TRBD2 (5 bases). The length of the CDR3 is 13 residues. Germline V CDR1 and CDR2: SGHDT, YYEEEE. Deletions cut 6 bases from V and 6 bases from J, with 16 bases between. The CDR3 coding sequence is TGTGCCAGCACCCCGGAGTCCGGGGTCGAGCAGTACTTC. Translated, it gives CASTPESGVEQYF.

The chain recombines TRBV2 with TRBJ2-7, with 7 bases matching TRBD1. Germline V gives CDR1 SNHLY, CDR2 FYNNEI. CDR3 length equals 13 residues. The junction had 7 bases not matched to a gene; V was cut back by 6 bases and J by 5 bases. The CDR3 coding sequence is TGTGCCAGCAGCTTCACAGGGGTCGACGAGCAGTACTTC. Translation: CASSFTGVDEQYF. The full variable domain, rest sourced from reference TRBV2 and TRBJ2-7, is EPEVTQTPSHQVTQMGQEVILRCVPISNHLYFYWYRQILGQKVEFLVSFYNNEISEKSEIFDDQFSVERPDGSNFTLKIRSTKLEDSAMYFCASSFTGVDEQYFGPGTRLTVT.

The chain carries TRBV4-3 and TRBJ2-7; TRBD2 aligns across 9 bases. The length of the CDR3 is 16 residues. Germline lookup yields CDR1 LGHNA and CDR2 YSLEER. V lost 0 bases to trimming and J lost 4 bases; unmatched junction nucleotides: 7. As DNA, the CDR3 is TGCGCCAGCAGCCAAGAGGGTTTAGCGGGAGTTTACGAGCAGTACTTC. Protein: CASSQEGLAGVYEQYF.

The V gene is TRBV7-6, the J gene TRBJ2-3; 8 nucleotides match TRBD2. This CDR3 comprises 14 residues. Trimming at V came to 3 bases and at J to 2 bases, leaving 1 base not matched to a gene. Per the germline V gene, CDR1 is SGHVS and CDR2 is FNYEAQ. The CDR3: CASSLTSDTDTQYF. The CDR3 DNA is TGTGCCAGCAGCTTGACTAGCGACACAGATACGCAGTATTTT.

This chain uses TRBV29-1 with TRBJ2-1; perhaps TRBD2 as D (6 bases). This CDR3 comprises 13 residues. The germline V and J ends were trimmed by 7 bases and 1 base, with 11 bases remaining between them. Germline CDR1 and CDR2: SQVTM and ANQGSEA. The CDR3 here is CSARLVSYNEQFF. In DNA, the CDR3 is TGCAGCGCTAGACTAGTTTCCTACAATGAGCAGTTCTTC.

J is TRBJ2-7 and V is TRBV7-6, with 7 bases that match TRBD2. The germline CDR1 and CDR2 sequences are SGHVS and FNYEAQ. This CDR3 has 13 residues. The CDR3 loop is CASSSGATYEQYF. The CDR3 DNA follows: TGTGCTTCTTCCAGCGGGGCAACCTACGAGCAGTACTTC.

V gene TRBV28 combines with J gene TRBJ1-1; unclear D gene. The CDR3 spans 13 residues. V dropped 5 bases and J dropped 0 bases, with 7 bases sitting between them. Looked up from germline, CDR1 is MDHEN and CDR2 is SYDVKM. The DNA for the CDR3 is TGTGCCAGCAGTCCCGCACTGAACACTGAAGCTTTCTTT. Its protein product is CASSPALNTEAFF.

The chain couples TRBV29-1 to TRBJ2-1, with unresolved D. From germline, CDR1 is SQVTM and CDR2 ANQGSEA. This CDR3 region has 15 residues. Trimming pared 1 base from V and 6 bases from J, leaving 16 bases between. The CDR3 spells CSVEVADRPLNEQFF. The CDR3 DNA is TGCAGCGTTGAAGTGGCGGACCGGCCCCTCAATGAGCAGTTCTTC.

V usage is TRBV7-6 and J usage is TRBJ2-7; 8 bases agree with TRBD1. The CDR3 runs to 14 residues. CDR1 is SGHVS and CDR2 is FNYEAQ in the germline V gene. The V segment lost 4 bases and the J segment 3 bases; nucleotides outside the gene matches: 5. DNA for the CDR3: TGTGCCAGCAGCTCCCGGACAGGGAACTACGAGCAGTACTTC. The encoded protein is CASSSRTGNYEQYF.

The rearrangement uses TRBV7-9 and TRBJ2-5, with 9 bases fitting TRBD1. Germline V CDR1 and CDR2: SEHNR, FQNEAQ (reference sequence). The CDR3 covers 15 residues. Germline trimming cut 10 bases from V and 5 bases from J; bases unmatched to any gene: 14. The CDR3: CATRGTGNARETQYF. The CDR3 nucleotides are TGTGCCACGAGAGGGACAGGGAATGCAAGGGAGACCCAGTACTTC.

CDR3 sequence: CASSFEAGGGYNEQFF. In DNA form, the CDR3 reads TGTGCCAGCAGCTTCGAGGCGGGAGGAGGCTACAATGAGCAGTTCTTC. The chain is built from TRBV7-6 and TRBJ2-1, with 8 bases aligning to TRBD2. The CDR3 consists of 16 residues. V was pared by 3 bases and J by 3 bases, with 7 bases of the junction left unmatched. The germline V gene has CDR1 SGHVS and CDR2 FNYEAQ.

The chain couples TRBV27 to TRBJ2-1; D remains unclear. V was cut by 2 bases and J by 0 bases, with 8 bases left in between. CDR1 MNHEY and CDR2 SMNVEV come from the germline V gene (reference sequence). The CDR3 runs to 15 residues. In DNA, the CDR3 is TGTGCCAGCAGTTTAACCGGAAGCTCCTACAATGAGCAGTTCTTC. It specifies CASSLTGSSYNEQFF.

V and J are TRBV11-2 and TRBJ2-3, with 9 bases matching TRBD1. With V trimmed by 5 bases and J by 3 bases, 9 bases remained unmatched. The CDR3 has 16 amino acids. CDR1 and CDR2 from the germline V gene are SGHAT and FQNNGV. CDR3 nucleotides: TGTGCCAGCAGCCTGGGGACAGGGTGGTTGACAGATACGCAGTATTTT. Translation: CASSLGTGWLTDTQYF.

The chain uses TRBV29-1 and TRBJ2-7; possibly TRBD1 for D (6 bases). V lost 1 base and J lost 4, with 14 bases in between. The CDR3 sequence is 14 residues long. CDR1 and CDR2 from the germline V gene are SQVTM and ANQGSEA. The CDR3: CSVEVVTGTYEQYF. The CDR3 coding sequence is TGCAGCGTTGAAGTCGTGACAGGCACATACGAGCAGTACTTC.